This T cell receptor beta chain was captured in a study of technical replicates of blood from several donors. Method: immunoSEQ multiplex PCR; TCRdb's copy keeps in-frame clones and lacks some. The sample has 70,000 to 85,000 clones; just over 90% are singletons. Per germline, CDR1 MNHEY and CDR2 SVGAGI. This CDR3 has 15 amino acids. V lost 0 bases and J lost 2; bases outside the gene matches: 2. This clonotype was obtained from a human donor in good health. Material: T cells isolated from PBMCs. The chain recombines TRBV6-5 with TRBJ2-5, with 8 positions matching TRBD1. In DNA, the CDR3 is TGTGCCAGCAGTTACTCGGACAGGGAGCAAGAGACCCAGTACTTC. Protein product: CASSYSDREQETQYF.